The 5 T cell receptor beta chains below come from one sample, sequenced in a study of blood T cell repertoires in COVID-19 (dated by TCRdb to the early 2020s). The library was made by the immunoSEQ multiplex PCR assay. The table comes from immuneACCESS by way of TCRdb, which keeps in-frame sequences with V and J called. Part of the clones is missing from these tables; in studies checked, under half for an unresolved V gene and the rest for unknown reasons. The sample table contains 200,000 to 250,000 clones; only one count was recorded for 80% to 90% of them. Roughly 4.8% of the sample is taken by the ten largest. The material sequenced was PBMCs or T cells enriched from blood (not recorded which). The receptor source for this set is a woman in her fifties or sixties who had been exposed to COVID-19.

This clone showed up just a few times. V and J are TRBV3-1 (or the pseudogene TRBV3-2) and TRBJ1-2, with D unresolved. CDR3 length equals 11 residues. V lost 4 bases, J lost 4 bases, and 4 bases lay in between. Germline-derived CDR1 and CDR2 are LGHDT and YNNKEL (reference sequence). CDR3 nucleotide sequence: TGTGCCAGCAGCCGGCTCTATGGCTACACCTTC. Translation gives CASSRLYGYTF.

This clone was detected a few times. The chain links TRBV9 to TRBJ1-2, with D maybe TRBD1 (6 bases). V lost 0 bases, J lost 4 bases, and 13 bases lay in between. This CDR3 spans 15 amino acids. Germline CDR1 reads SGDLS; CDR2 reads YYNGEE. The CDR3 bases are TGTGCCAGCAGCGTAGAACAGGGTGAGGGCTATGGCTACACCTTC. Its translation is CASSVEQGEGYGYTF.

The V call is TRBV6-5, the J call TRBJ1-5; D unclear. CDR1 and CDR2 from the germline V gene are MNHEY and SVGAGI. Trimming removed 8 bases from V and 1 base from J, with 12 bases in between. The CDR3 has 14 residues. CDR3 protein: CASEREGSNQPQHF. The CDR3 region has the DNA TGTGCCAGCGAGAGGGAAGGCAGCAATCAGCCCCAGCATTTT.

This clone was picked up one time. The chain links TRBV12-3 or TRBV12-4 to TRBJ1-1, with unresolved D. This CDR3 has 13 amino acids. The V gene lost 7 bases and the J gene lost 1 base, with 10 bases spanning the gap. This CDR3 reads CASNPTENTEAFF. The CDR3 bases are TGTGCCAGCAATCCAACAGAGAACACTGAAGCTTTCTTT.

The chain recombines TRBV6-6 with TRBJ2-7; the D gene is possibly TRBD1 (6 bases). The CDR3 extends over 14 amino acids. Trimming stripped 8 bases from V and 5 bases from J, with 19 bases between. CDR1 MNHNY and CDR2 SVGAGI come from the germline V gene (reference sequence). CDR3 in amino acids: CASAETGEGHEQYF. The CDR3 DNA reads TGTGCCAGCGCAGAGACAGGCGAGGGGCACGAGCAGTACTTC.